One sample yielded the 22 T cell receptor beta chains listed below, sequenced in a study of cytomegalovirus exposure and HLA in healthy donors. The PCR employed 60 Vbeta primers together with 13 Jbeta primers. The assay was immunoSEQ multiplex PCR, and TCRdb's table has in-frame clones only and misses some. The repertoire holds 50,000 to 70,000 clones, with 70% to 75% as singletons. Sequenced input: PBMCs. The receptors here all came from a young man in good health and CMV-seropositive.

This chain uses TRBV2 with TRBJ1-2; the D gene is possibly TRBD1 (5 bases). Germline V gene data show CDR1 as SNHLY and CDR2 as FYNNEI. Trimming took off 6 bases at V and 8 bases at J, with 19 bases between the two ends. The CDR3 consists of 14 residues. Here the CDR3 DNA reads TGTGCCAGCAGGGGGGGAGGGAAGGTTGGGGGCTACACCTTC. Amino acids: CASRGGGKVGGYTF.

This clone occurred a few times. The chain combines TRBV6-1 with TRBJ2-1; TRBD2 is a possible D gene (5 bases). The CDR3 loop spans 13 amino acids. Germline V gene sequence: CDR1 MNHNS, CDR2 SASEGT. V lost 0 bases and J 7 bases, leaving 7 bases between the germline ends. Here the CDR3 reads CASSEAERNEQFF. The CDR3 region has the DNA TGTGCCAGCAGTGAAGCGGAGCGGAATGAGCAGTTCTTC.

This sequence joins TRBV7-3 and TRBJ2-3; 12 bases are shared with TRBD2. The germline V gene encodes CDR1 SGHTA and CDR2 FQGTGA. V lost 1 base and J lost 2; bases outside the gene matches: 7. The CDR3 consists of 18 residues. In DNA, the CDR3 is TGTGCCAGCAGCTTAAGAAGAACTAGCGGGGGGCTCACAGATACGCAGTATTTT. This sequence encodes CASSLRRTSGGLTDTQYF.

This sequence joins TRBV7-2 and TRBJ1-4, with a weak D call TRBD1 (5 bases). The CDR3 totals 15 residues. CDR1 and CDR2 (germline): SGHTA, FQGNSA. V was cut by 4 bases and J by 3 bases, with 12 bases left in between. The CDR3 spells CASSWVQAANEKLFF. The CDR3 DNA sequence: TGTGCCAGCAGCTGGGTACAGGCAGCTAATGAAAAACTGTTTTTT.

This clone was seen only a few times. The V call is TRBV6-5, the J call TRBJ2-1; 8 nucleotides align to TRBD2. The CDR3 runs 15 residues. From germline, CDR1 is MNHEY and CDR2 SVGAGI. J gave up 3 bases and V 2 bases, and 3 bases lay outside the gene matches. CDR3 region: CASSYERGLYNEQFF. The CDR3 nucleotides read TGTGCCAGCAGTTACGAGCGGGGGCTCTACAATGAGCAGTTCTTC.

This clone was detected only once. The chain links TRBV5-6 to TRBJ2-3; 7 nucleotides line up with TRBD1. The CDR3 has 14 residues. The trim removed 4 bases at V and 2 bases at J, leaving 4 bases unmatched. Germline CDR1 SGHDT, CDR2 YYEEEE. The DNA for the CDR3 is TGTGCCAGCAGCCAGGGGGTTTACACAGATACGCAGTATTTT. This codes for CASSQGVYTDTQYF. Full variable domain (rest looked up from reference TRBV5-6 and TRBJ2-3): DAGVTQSPTHLIKTRGQQVTLRCSPKSGHDTVSWYQQALGQGPQFIFQYYEEEERQRGNFPDRFSGHQFPNYSSELNVNALLLGDSALYLCASSQGVYTDTQYFGPGTRLTVL.

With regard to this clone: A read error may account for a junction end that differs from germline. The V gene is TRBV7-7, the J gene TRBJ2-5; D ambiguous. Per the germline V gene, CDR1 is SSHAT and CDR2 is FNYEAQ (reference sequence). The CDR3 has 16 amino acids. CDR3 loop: CASSPKIHGAQETQYF. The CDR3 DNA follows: TGTGCTAGCAGCCCCAAAATCCATGGAGCTCAAGAGACCCAGTACTTC. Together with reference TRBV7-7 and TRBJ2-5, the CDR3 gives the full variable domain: GAGVSQSPRYKVTKRGQDVTLRCDPISSHATLYWYQQALGQGPEFLTYFNYEAQPDKSGLPSDRFSAERPEGSISTLTIQRTEQRDSAMYRCASSPKIHGAQETQYFGPGTRLLVL.

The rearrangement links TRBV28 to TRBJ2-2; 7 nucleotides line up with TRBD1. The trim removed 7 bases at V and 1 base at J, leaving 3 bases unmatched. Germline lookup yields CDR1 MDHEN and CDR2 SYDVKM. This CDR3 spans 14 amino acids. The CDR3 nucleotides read TGTGCCAGCACGGGACAGATGAACACCGGGGAGCTGTTTTTT. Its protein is CASTGQMNTGELFF.

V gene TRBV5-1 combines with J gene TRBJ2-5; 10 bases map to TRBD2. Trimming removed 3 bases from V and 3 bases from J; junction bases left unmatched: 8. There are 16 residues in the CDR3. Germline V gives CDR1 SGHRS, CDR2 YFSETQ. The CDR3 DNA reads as TGCGCCAGCAGCTGGAGCGGGGGGGCCACGAAAGAGACCCAGTACTTC. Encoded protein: CASSWSGGATKETQYF.

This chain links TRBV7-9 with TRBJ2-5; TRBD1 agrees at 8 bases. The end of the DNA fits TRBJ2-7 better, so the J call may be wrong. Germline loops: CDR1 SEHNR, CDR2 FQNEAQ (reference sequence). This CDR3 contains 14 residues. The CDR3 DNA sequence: TGTGCCAGCAGCCCGACGGGACAGGTCTACGAGCAGTACTTC. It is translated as CASSPTGQVYEQYF.

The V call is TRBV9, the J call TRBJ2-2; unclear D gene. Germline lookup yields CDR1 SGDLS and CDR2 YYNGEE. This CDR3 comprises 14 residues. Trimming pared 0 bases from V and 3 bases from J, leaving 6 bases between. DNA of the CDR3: TGTGCCAGCAGCGTAGACAGCTACACCGGGGAGCTGTTTTTT. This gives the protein CASSVDSYTGELFF.

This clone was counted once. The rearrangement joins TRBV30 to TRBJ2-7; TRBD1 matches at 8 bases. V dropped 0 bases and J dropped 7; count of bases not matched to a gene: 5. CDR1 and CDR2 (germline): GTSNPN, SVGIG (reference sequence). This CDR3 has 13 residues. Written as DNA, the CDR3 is TGTGCCTGGAGTGTCCAGGGGGCGAGGGAGCAGTACTTC. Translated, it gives CAWSVQGAREQYF. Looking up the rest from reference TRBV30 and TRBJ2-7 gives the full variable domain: SQTIHQWPATLVQPVGSPLSLECTVEGTSNPNLYWYRQAAGRGLQLLFYSVGIGQISSEVPQNLSASRPQDRQFILSSKKLLLSDSGFYLCAWSVQGAREQYFGPGTRLTVT.

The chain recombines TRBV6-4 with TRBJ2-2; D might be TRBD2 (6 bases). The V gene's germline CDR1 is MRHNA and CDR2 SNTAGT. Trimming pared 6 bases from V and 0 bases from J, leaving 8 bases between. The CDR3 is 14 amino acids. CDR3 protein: CASSGEANTGELFF. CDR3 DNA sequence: TGTGCCAGCAGCGGGGAGGCGAACACCGGGGAGCTGTTTTTT.

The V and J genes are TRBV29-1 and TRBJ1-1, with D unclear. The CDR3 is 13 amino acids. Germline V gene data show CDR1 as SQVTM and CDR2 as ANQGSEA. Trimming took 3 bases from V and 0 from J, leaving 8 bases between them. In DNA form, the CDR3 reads TGCAGCGTTGACAGGCCTTTGAACACTGAAGCTTTCTTT. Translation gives CSVDRPLNTEAFF. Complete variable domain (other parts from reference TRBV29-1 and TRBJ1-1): SAVISQKPSRDICQRGTSLTIQCQVDSQVTMMFWYRQQPGQSLTLIATANQGSEATYESGFVIDKFPISRPNLTFSTLTVSNMSPEDSSIYLCSVDRPLNTEAFFGQGTRLTVV.

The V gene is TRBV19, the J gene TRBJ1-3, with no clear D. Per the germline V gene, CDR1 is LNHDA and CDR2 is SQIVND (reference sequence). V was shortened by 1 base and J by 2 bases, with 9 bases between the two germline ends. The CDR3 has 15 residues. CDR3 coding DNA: TGTGCCAGTAGTATAGGACTGATTACTGGAAACACCATATATTTT. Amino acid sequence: CASSIGLITGNTIYF.

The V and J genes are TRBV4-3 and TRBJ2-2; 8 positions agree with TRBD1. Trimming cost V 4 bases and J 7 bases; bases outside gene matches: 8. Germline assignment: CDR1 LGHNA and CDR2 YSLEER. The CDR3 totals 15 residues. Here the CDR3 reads CASSPTGGWGGELFF. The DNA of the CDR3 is TGCGCCAGCAGCCCAACAGGGGGGTGGGGCGGGGAGCTGTTTTTT.

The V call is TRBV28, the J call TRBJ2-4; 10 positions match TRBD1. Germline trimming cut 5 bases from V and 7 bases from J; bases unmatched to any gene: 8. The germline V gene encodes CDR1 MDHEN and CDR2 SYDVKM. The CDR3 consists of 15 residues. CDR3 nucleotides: TGTGCCAGCAGTACCATAGGACAGGGGGGGAACATTCAGTACTTC. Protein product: CASSTIGQGGNIQYF.

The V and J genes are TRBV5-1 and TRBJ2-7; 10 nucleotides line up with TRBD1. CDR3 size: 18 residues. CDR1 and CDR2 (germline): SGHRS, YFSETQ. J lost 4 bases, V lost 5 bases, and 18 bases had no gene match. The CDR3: CASSRRGVPGQGSYEQYF. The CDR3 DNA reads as TGCGCCAGCAGTCGTAGAGGAGTACCGGGACAGGGGTCGTACGAGCAGTACTTC.

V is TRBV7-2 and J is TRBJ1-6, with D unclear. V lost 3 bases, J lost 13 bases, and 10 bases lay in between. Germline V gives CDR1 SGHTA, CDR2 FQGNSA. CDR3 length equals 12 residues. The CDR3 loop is CASSLRELPLHF. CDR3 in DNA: TGTGCCAGCAGCTTGAGGGAGTTGCCCCTCCACTTT.

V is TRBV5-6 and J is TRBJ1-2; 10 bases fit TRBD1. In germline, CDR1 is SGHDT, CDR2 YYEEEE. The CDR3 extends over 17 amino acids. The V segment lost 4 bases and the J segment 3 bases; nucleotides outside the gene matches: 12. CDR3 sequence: CASSPRQGALEYYGYTF. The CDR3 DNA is TGTGCCAGCAGCCCCAGACAGGGGGCTTTAGAATACTATGGCTACACCTTC.

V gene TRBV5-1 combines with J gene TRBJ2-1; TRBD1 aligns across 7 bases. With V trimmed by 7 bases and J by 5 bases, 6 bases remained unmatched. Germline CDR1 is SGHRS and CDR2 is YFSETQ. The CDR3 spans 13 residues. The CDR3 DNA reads TGCGCCAGCCGCCGGGACAGCAACAATGAGCAGTTCTTC. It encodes CASRRDSNNEQFF.

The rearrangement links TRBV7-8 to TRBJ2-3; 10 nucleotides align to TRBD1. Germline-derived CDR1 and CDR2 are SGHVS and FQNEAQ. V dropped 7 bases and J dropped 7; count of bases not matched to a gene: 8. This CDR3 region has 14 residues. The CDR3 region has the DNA TGTGCCAGCACTCACGGGACAGGGGCCAATACGCAGTATTTT. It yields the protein CASTHGTGANTQYF.